Listed below are T cell receptor beta chains from one sample, sequenced in a study of T cell responses to AZD1222 COVID-19 vaccine. TCRdb's copy holds only in-frame clones and misses some; the assay was immunoSEQ multiplex PCR. The sample records 90,000 to 120,000 clones, roughly nine tenths being singletons. The material was peripheral blood, obtained on day 0 of AZD1222 vaccination. These receptors were obtained from an adult in good health. CDR3s include the opening cysteine and the closing phenylalanine or tryptophan. Each record gives: J gene, clone size, D gene, CDR3 length, V gene, CDR3 DNA, CDR3 protein. A D gene is named only where the DNA matches it firmly. A clone size is listed for some rows: how often the clone was seen (once, few, many), or a class if it is expanded.

>TRBJ2-7|.|.|14|TRBV30
TGTGCCTGGAGTGTAGGGTGGGTCTACTACGAGCAGTACTTC
CAWSVGWVYYEQYF
>TRBJ2-1|.|.|16|TRBV7-9
TGTGCCAGCAGCGGGTACAAGGGAAGCTCCTACAATGAGCAGTTCTTC
CASSGYKGSSYNEQFF
>TRBJ2-7|.|TRBD1|15|TRBV19
TGTGCCAGTAGTAGAGGGACAGGGGCCACCTACGAGCAGTACTTC
CASSRGTGATYEQYF
>TRBJ1-4|.|.|15|TRBV5-1
TGCGCCAGCAGCTTGGCCAAAGGGGTATCTGAAAAACTGTTTTTT
CASSLAKGVSEKLFF
>TRBJ2-3|.|.|15|TRBV11-3
TGTGCCAGCAGCTTGTCTTCGCACCCCACAGATACGCAGTATTTT
CASSLSSHPTDTQYF
>TRBJ2-3|.|.|13|TRBV5-4
TGTGCCAGCAGCCCCACAGCCACAGATACGCAGTATTTT
CASSPTATDTQYF
>TRBJ1-2|.|.|11|TRBV29-1
TGCAGCGTTGGGGATAACTATGGCTACACCTTC
CSVGDNYGYTF
>TRBJ2-1|.|TRBD2|16|TRBV2
TGTGCCAGCAGGGGACTAGCGGTCCCAACGGGGGATGAGCAGTTCTTC
CASRGLAVPTGDEQFF
>TRBJ1-4|.|.|14|TRBV2
TGTGCCAGCAGAGATAGGGCGGGTTATGAAAAACTGTTTTTT
CASRDRAGYEKLFF
>TRBJ1-4|once|.|15|TRBV30
TGTGCCTGGAGTGTGGGGACACTCTTTAATGAAAAACTGTTTTTT
CAWSVGTLFNEKLFF
>TRBJ1-1|.|.|15|TRBV4-3
TGCGCCAGCAGCCAAGATTCGTGGGAAGACACTGAAGCTTTCTTT
CASSQDSWEDTEAFF
>TRBJ1-4|.|TRBD1|15|TRBV7-2
TGTGCCAGCAGCTCAGGACAGGGGGCTTTTGAAAAACTGTTTTTT
CASSSGQGAFEKLFF
>TRBJ1-4|.|.|16|TRBV11-2
TGTGCCAGCAGCTTAAGTGGGATTTGGGAGAATGAAAAACTGTTTTTT
CASSLSGIWENEKLFF
>TRBJ1-5|.|.|16|TRBV11-2
TGTGCCAGCAGCTTAGGCCCGGGGGGGATAAATCAGCCCCAGCATTTT
CASSLGPGGINQPQHF
>TRBJ1-1|.|.|12|TRBV30
TGTGCCTGGAAAAGTCAGGGACCTGAAGCTTTCTTT
CAWKSQGPEAFF
>TRBJ1-5|.|.|15|TRBV7-2
TGTGCCAGCAGCTTAATGGGGGCTGACGATCAGCCCCAGCATTTT
CASSLMGADDQPQHF
>TRBJ2-1|.|.|16|TRBV3-1/TRBV3-2
TGTGCCAGCACCCGATACCCAGGGGGGGGGAGCAATGAGCAGTTCTTC
CASTRYPGGGSNEQFF
>TRBJ1-6|.|.|15|TRBV5-6
TGTGCCAGCAGCTTTGGTCCAGGGATGGGTTCACCCCTCCACTTT
CASSFGPGMGSPLHF
>TRBJ2-7|.|TRBD2|16|TRBV6-2/TRBV6-3
TGTGCCAGCAGTTACGCTCGGAGCGGGGGCTCCTACGAGCAGTACTTC
CASSYARSGGSYEQYF
>TRBJ2-7|few|.|12|TRBV7-9
TGTGCCAGCAGCTTGGGGTACTACGAGCAGTACTTC
CASSLGYYEQYF
>TRBJ1-1|.|.|15|TRBV30
TGTGCCTGGACGCAGGCGGGTAGGATGAACACTGAAGCTTTCTTT
CAWTQAGRMNTEAFF
>TRBJ1-5|.|.|13|TRBV7-2
TGTGCCAGCAGCTTAGAGAAGAATCAGCCCCAGCATTTT
CASSLEKNQPQHF
>TRBJ1-1|.|TRBD1|14|TRBV19
TGTGCCAGTAGTGCGGGACAGGGAAACACTGAAGCTTTCTTT
CASSAGQGNTEAFF
>TRBJ2-1|.|.|11|TRBV29-1
TGCAGCGTTGCTTCCCTAAATGAGCAGTTCTTC
CSVASLNEQFF
>TRBJ2-7|many|.|13|TRBV5-1
TGCGCCAGCAGCTTTAACAGAGCCTACGAGCAGTACTTC
CASSFNRAYEQYF
>TRBJ1-2|.|.|15|TRBV11-2
TGTGCCAGCAGCCAGTGGCAGAAAGCTAACTATGGCTACACCTTC
CASSQWQKANYGYTF
>TRBJ2-7|.|TRBD2|20|TRBV7-3
TGTGCCAGCAGCTTACTTCGCCCGGGACTAGCGGGGGCCAACTCCTACGAGCAGTACTTC
CASSLLRPGLAGANSYEQYF
>TRBJ2-7|.|.|12|TRBV12-5
TGTGCTAGTGCCACCGACTGGGGCGAGCAGTACTTC
CASATDWGEQYF
>TRBJ2-7|.|.|16|TRBV5-5
TGTGCCAGCAGACTACACCTGGGGTCGGGGAGAGACGAGCAGTACTTC
CASRLHLGSGRDEQYF
>TRBJ1-2|once|.|16|TRBV7-2
TGTGCCAGCAGCTTAGAAGGGGGGCCCGGTAACTATGGCTACACCTTC
CASSLEGGPGNYGYTF
>TRBJ2-7|.|.|14|TRBV19
TGTGCCAGTATTATACTTCCAGTGGTCTACGAGCAGTACTTC
CASIILPVVYEQYF
>TRBJ2-7|.|TRBD1|16|TRBV11-2
TGTGCCAGCAGCTTAGATTCGGGGACAGGCTCCTACGAGCAGTACTTC
CASSLDSGTGSYEQYF
>TRBJ2-7|.|.|13|TRBV2
TGTGCCGGCCGCGGGGATTCCCCCTACGAGCAGTACTTC
CAGRGDSPYEQYF
>TRBJ1-1|.|.|14|TRBV6-5
TGTGCCAGCAGTCCCCTGCGTCTTAGCACTGAAGCTTTCTTT
CASSPLRLSTEAFF
>TRBJ2-1|once|.|17|TRBV9
TGTGCCAGCAGCGGGGGGGCCTTTTTCAGCTCCTACAATGAGCAGTTCTTC
CASSGGAFFSSYNEQFF
>TRBJ1-6|.|.|13|TRBV19
TGTGCCAGTAGTGTCCCGGGTAGTTCACCCCTCCACTTT
CASSVPGSSPLHF
>TRBJ1-2|.|TRBD1|15|TRBV5-4
TGTGCCAGCAGGGACACCAGGGGGTACTCCTATGGCTACACCTTC
CASRDTRGYSYGYTF
>TRBJ2-2|.|.|15|TRBV3-1/TRBV3-2
TGTGCCAGCAGCCTAAGTAATGGGCAGACCGGGGAGCTGTTTTTT
CASSLSNGQTGELFF
>TRBJ1-5|.|.|16|TRBV5-5
TGTGCCAGCAGCTTGGCGCAGGTCTCTAGCAATCAGCCCCAGCATTTT
CASSLAQVSSNQPQHF
>TRBJ2-2|.|.|16|TRBV7-2
TGTGCCAGCAGCTTAGAGGCGGGTAGAAGGACCGGGGAGCTGTTTTTT
CASSLEAGRRTGELFF
>TRBJ2-3|once|.|17|TRBV18
TGTGCCAGCTCTTGGCAAGATCGGGGCCCCAGGCCAGATACGCAGTATTTT
CASSWQDRGPRPDTQYF
>TRBJ2-5|.|.|13|TRBV7-9
TGTGCCAGCAGCTTCGGGCCCCAAGAGACCCAGTACTTC
CASSFGPQETQYF
>TRBJ2-3|.|TRBD2|17|TRBV4-1
TGCGCCAGCAGCCAAGTAGGACTAGCGGGGGGGCGAGATACGCAGTATTTT
CASSQVGLAGGRDTQYF
>TRBJ2-5|.|TRBD2|13|TRBV3-1/TRBV3-2
TGTGCCAGCGGCGGGGGAGGATGGGAGACCCAGTACTTC
CASGGGGWETQYF
>TRBJ2-6|once|.|21|TRBV18
TGTGCCAGCTCACCGCTGAATATGTACAGGTTCCCCAACTCTGGGGCCAACGTCCTGACTTTC
CASSPLNMYRFPNSGANVLTF
>TRBJ2-1|.|.|14|TRBV18
TGTGCCAGCTCATTTTGGACTCTTCGGAGTGAGCAGTTCTTC
CASSFWTLRSEQFF
>TRBJ1-2|.|.|18|TRBV21-1
TGTGCCAGCAGCAAAGTCAGACAGGCCCCTTTAGAAGGCTATGGCTACACCTTC
CASSKVRQAPLEGYGYTF
>TRBJ2-5|.|.|15|TRBV18
TGTGCCAGCTCACCACCGACGAGGCGGTGGGAGACCCAGTACTTC
CASSPPTRRWETQYF
>TRBJ1-2|.|.|13|TRBV7-9
TGTGCCAGCAGCAACCCCTTGGGGGTAGGCTACACCTTC
CASSNPLGVGYTF